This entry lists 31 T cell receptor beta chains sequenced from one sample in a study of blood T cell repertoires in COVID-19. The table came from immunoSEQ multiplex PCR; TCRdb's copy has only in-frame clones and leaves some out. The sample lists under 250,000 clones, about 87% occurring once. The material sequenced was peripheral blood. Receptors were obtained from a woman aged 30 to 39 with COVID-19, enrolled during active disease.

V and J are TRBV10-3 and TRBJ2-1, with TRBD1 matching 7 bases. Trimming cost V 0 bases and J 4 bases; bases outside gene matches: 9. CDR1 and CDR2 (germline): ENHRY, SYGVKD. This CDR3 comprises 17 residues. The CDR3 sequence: CAISESRRTGYYNEQFF. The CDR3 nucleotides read TGTGCCATCAGTGAGTCTCGAAGGACAGGTTATTACAATGAGCAGTTCTTC.

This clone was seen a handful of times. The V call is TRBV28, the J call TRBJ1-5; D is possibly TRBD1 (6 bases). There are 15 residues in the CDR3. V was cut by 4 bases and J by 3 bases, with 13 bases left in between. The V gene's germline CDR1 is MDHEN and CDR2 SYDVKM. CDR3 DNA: TGTGCCAGCAGTTACAGGGCCAGACACAATCAGCCCCAGCATTTT. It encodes CASSYRARHNQPQHF.

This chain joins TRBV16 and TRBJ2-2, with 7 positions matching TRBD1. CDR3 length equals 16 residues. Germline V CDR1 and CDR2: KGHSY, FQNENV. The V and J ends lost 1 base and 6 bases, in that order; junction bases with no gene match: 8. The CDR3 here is CASSQYRDRAAGELFF. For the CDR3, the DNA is TGTGCCAGCAGCCAATATCGCGACAGGGCCGCCGGGGAGCTGTTTTTT.

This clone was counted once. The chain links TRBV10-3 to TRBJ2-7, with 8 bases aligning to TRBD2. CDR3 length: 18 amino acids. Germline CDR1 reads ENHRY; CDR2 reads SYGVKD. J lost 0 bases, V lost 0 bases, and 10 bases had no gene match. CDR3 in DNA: TGTGCCATCAGTGAGTCTTTCTTGCAGCGGGGGAGCTCCTACGAGCAGTACTTC. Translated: CAISESFLQRGSSYEQYF.

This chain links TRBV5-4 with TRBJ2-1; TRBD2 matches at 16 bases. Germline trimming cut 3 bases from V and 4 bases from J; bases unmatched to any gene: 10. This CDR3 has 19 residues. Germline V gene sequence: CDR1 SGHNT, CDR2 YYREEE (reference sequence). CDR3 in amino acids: CASSSSGTSGRAGYNEQFF. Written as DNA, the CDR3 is TGTGCCAGCAGCTCCTCCGGGACTAGCGGGAGGGCCGGTTACAATGAGCAGTTCTTC.

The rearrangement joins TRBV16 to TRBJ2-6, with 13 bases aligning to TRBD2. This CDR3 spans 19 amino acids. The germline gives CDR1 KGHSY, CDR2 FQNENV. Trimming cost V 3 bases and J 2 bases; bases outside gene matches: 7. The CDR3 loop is CASSQGTSGMYTGANVLTF. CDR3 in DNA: TGTGCCAGCAGCCAGGGGACTAGCGGGATGTACACTGGGGCCAACGTCCTGACTTTC.

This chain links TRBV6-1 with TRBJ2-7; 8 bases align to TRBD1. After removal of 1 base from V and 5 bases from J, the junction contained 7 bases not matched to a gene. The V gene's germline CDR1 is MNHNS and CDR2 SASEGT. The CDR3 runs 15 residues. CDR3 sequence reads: CASSEGEQGDHEQYF. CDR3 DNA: TGTGCCAGCAGTGAAGGGGAACAGGGGGACCACGAGCAGTACTTC.

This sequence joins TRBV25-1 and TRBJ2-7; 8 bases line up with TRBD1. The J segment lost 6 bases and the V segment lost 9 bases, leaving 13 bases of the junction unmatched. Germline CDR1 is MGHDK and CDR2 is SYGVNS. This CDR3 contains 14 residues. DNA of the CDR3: TGTGCCAGTGGTCAGCAGGGGGCACAAGGCGAGCAGTACTTC. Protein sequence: CASGQQGAQGEQYF.

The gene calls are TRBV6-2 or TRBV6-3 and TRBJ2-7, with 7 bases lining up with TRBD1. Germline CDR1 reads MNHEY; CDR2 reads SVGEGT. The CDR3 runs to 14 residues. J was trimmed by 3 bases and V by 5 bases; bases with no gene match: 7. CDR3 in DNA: TGTGCCAGCAGTCGACCGGGACAGAGCTACGAGCAGTACGTC. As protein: CASSRPGQSYEQYV.

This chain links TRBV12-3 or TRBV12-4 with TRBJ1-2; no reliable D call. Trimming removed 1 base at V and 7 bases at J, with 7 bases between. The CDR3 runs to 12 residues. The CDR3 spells CASSLGLVGYTF. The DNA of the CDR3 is TGTGCCAGCAGTTTAGGACTGGTTGGCTACACCTTC.

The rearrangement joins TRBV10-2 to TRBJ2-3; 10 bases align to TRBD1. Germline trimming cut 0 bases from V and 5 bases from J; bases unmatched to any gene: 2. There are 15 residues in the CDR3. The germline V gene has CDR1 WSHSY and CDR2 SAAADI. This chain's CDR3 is CASSESGTGEDTQYF. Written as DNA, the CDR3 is TGCGCCAGCAGTGAGTCGGGGACAGGGGAAGATACGCAGTATTTT.

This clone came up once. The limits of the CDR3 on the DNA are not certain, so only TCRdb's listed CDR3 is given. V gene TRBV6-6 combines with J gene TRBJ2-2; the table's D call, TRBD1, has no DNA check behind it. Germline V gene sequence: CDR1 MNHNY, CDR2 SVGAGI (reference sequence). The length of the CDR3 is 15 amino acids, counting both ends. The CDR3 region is CASSSGQGNTGELFF.

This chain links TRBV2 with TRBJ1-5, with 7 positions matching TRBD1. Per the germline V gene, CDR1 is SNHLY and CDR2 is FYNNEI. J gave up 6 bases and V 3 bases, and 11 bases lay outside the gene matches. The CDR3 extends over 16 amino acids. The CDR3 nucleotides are TGTGCCAGCAGTGATTATGCGACAGGGTTTTCTCAGCCCCAGCATTTT. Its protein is CASSDYATGFSQPQHF.

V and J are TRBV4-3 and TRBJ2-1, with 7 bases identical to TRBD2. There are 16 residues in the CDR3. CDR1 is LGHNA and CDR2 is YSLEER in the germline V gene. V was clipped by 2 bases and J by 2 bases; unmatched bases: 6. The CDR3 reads CASSQNLADAYNEQFF. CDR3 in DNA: TGCGCCAGCAGCCAAAACCTAGCGGACGCCTACAATGAGCAGTTCTTC.

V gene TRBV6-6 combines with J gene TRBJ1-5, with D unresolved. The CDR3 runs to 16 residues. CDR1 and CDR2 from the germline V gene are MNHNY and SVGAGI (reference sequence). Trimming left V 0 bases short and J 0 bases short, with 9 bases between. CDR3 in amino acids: CASSYSIQASNQPQHF. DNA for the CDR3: TGTGCCAGCAGTTACTCGATTCAGGCTAGCAATCAGCCCCAGCATTTT.

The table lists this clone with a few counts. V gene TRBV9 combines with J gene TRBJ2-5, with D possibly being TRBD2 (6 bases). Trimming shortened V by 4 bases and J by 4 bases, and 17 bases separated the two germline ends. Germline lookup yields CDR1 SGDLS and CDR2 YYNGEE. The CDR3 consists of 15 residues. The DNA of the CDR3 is TGTGCCAGCAGCCCCCGTCCAGGAGGGTCAGAGACCCAGTACTTC. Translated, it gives CASSPRPGGSETQYF. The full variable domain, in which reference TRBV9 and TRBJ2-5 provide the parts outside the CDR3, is DSGVTQTPKHLITATGQRVTLRCSPRSGDLSVYWYQQSLDQGLQFLIQYYNGEERAKGNILERFSAQQFPDLHSELNLSSLELGDSALYFCASSPRPGGSETQYFGPGTRLLVL.

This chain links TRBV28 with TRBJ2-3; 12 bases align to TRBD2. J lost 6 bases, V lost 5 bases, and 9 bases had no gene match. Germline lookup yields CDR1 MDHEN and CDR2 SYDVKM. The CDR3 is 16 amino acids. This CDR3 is CASSTHTSGGWDTQYF. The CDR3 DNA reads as TGTGCCAGCAGTACACACACTAGCGGGGGGTGGGATACGCAGTATTTT.

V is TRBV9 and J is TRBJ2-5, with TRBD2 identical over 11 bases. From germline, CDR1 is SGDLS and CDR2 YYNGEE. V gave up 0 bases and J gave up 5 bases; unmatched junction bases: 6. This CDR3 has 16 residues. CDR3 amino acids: CASSVGLAGIGETQYF. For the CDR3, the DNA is TGTGCCAGCAGCGTAGGACTAGCGGGAATTGGTGAGACCCAGTACTTC.

CDR3 nucleotides: TGTGCCAGCAGGGCCGAACCGGGTTTGCGGGAGGGAAATGAGCAGTTCTTC. Amino acid sequence: CASRAEPGLREGNEQFF. The gene calls are TRBV5-6 and TRBJ2-1; 9 nucleotides align to TRBD2. Germline values: CDR1 SGHDT, CDR2 YYEEEE. The CDR3 is 17 amino acids. J was trimmed by 7 bases and V by 5 bases; bases with no gene match: 16.

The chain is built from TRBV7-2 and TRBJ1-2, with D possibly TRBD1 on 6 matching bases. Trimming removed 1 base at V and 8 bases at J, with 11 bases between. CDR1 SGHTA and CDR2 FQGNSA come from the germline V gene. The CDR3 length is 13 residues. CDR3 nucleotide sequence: TGTGCCAGCAGCTTAGACAAGGGGGTGGGCTACACCTTC. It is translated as CASSLDKGVGYTF.

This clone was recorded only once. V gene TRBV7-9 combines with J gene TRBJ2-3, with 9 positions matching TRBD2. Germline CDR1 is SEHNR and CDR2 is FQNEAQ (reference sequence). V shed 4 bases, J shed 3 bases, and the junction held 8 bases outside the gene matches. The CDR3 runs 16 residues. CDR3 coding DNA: TGTGCCAGCAGCTCAGGACTAGCGAGGGGGACAGATACGCAGTATTTT. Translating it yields CASSSGLARGTDTQYF.

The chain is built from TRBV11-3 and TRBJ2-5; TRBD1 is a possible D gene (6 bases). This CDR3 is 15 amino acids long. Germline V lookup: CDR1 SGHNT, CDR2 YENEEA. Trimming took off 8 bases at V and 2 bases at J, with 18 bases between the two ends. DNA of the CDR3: TGTGCCAGCGGTCTGGGCACAGGGAGTCAAGAGACCCAGTACTTC. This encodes CASGLGTGSQETQYF.

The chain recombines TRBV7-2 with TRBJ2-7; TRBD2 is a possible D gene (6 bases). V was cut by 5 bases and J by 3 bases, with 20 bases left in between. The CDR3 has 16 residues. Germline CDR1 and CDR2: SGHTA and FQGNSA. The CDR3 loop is CASSETVAEPSYEQYF. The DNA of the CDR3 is TGTGCCAGCAGCGAGACCGTAGCGGAACCGAGCTACGAGCAGTACTTC.

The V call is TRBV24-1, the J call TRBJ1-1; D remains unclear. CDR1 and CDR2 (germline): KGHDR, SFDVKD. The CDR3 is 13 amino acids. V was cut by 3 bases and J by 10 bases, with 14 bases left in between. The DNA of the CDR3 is TGTGCCACCAGTGATCCGCGGGGAGGGCCAGCTTTCTTT. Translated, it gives CATSDPRGGPAFF.

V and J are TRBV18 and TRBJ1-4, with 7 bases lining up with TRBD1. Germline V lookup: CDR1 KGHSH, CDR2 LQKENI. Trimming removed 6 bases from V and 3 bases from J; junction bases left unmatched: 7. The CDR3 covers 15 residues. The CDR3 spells CASSSNRGSNEKLFF. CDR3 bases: TGTGCCAGCTCGTCCAACAGGGGTTCTAATGAAAAACTGTTTTTT.

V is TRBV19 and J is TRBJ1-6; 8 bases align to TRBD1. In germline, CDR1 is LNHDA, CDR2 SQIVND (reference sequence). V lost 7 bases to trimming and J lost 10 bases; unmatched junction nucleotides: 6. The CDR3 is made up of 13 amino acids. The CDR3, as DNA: TGTGCCAGTACGGACAGGGTGATGTCACCCCTCCACTTT. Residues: CASTDRVMSPLHF.

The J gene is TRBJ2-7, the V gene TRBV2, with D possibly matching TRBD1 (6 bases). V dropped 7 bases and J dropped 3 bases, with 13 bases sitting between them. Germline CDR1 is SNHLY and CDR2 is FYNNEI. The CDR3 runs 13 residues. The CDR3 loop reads CASTLGQIYEQYF. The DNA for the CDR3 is TGTGCCAGCACGTTGGGACAAATCTACGAGCAGTACTTC. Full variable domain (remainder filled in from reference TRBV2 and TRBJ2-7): EPEVTQTPSHQVTQMGQEVILRCVPISNHLYFYWYRQILGQKVEFLVSFYNNEISEKSEIFDDQFSVERPDGSNFTLKIRSTKLEDSAMYFCASTLGQIYEQYFGPGTRLTVT.

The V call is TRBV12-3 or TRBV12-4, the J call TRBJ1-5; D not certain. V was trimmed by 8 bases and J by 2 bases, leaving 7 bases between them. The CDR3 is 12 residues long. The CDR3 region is CASGPGNQPQHF. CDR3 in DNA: TGTGCCAGCGGGCCGGGCAATCAGCCCCAGCATTTT.

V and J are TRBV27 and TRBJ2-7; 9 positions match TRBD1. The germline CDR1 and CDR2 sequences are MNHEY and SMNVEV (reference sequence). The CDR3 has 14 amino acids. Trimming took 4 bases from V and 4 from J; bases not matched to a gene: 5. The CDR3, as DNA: TGTGCCAGCAGTTCATTGGACAGGGGATACGAGCAGTACGTC. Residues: CASSSLDRGYEQYV.

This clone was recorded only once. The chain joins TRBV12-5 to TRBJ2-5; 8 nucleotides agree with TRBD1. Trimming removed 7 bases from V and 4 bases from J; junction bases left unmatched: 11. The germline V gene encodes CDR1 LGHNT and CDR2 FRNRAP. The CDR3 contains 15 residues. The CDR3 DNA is TGTGCTAGTGACCAGGACAGGGAAGTTAGAGAGACCCAGTACTTC. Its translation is CASDQDREVRETQYF. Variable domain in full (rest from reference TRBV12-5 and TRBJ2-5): DARVTQTPRHKVTEMGQEVTMRCQPILGHNTVFWYRQTMMQGLELLAYFRNRAPLDDSGMPKDRFSAEMPDATLATLKIQPSEPRDSAVYFCASDQDREVRETQYFGPGTRLLVL.

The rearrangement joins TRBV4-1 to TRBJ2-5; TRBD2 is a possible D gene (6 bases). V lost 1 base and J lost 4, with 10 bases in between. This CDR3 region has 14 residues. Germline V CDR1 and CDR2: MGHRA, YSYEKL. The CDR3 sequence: CASSQGRVSETQYF. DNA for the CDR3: TGCGCCAGCAGCCAAGGGAGGGTCTCAGAGACCCAGTACTTC.